Following are 12 T cell receptor beta chains from one sample sequenced in a study of blood T cell repertoires in COVID-19. Repertoires were generated with immunoSEQ multiplex PCR, while TCRdb's copy carries only in-frame clones and drops some. The sample includes roughly 72,000 clones, over 80% of them seen just once. Sample: peripheral blood. These receptor sequences come from an elderly woman with acute or convalescent COVID-19.

The chain uses TRBV7-9 and TRBJ2-5, with TRBD2 matching over 14 bases. This CDR3 is built from 17 residues. V lost 0 bases to trimming and J lost 4 bases; unmatched junction nucleotides: 4. The germline V gene encodes CDR1 SEHNR and CDR2 FQNEAQ (reference sequence). The CDR3 DNA sequence: TGTGCCAGCAGCTTAGCGGGACTAGCGGGAGACGGAGAGACCCAGTACTTC. Encoded protein: CASSLAGLAGDGETQYF.

The rearrangement uses TRBV28 and TRBJ2-7; D ambiguous. Germline CDR1 reads MDHEN; CDR2 reads SYDVKM. CDR3 length equals 16 residues. Trimming took off 3 bases at V and 3 bases at J, with 18 bases between the two ends. Here the CDR3 DNA reads TGTGCCAGCAGTTTTTTTGTTACCTACGGAGTCTACGAGCAGTACTTC. This translates into CASSFFVTYGVYEQYF.

This chain links TRBV4-1 with TRBJ2-5, with 8 bases that match TRBD2. The CDR3 totals 18 residues. Germline CDR1 is MGHRA and CDR2 is YSYEKL. V lost 1 base, J lost 1 base, and 11 bases stayed unmatched. Written as DNA, the CDR3 is TGCGCCAGCAGCCAAGCCTTTCGGGAGGGATATATCCAAGAGACCCAGTACTTC. It is translated as CASSQAFREGYIQETQYF.

The chain uses TRBV27 and TRBJ2-3, with 13 bases fitting TRBD2. This CDR3 has 19 amino acids. J gave up 2 bases and V 4 bases, and 12 bases lay outside the gene matches. Germline V gives CDR1 MNHEY, CDR2 SMNVEV (reference sequence). The CDR3 loop reads CASSSESPGLAGFTDTQYF. The CDR3 coding sequence is TGTGCCAGCAGTTCCGAATCCCCGGGACTAGCGGGGTTCACAGATACGCAGTATTTT.

The chain combines TRBV10-3 with TRBJ1-3; D may be TRBD1 (5 bases). V lost 2 bases and J 4 bases, leaving 18 bases between the germline ends. This CDR3 has 17 amino acids. Germline CDR1 reads ENHRY; CDR2 reads SYGVKD. The CDR3 nucleotides are TGTGCCATCAGTGAGACTCGGGGGATGGTCTCCGGAAACACCATATATTTT. This encodes CAISETRGMVSGNTIYF.

This chain connects TRBV5-4 to TRBJ1-2, with 10 bases lining up with TRBD1. The V and J ends lost 4 bases and 3 bases, in that order; junction bases with no gene match: 6. This CDR3 contains 15 residues. Germline V gene sequence: CDR1 SGHNT, CDR2 YYREEE (reference sequence). For the CDR3, the DNA is TGTGCCAGCAGCGTAGGACAGGGGGGGTACTATGGCTACACCTTC. Protein product: CASSVGQGGYYGYTF. Variable domain in full (rest from reference TRBV5-4 and TRBJ1-2): ETGVTQSPTHLIKTRGQQVTLRCSSQSGHNTVSWYQQALGQGPQFIFQYYREEENGRGNFPPRFSGLQFPNYSSELNVNALELDDSALYLCASSVGQGGYYGYTFGSGTRLTVV.

This chain links TRBV5-1 with TRBJ2-7; 7 bases line up with TRBD1. From germline, CDR1 is SGHRS and CDR2 YFSETQ. V was pared by 4 bases and J by 0 bases, with 7 bases of the junction left unmatched. There are 15 residues in the CDR3. The CDR3 nucleotides are TGCGCCAGCAGCAATCCGGGACAGAACTCCTACGAGCAGTACTTC. This sequence encodes CASSNPGQNSYEQYF.

The chain links TRBV28 to TRBJ1-2; TRBD1 matches 9 bases. Germline V gene sequence: CDR1 MDHEN, CDR2 SYDVKM. V shed 4 bases and J 4 bases; nucleotides not matched to a gene: 13. This CDR3 region has 17 residues. In DNA form, the CDR3 reads TGTGCCAGCAGTTATGTGGGACAGGGTAGTAAGTCCTATGGCTACACCTTC. It specifies CASSYVGQGSKSYGYTF.

This chain links TRBV19 with TRBJ1-4, with D possibly TRBD1 on 6 matching bases. The CDR3 is made up of 15 amino acids. Trimming left V 4 bases short and J 7 bases short, with 16 bases between. Germline V lookup: CDR1 LNHDA, CDR2 SQIVND (reference sequence). Written as DNA, the CDR3 is TGTGCCAGTAGTAGGGGAACAGGGATGGGTGAAAAACTGTTTTTT. It yields the protein CASSRGTGMGEKLFF.

The chain uses TRBV5-1 and TRBJ1-3, with no clear D. Trimming cost V 0 bases and J 4 bases, with 11 bases left between them. From germline, CDR1 is SGHRS and CDR2 YFSETQ. CDR3 size: 15 residues. The CDR3, as DNA: TGCGCCAGCAGCTTGGGTGCACTGGGCGGAAACACCATATATTTT. Its translation: CASSLGALGGNTIYF.

There are a few counts of this clone. The rearrangement links TRBV28 to TRBJ2-5; D is undetermined. This CDR3 has 15 residues. CDR1 and CDR2 (germline): MDHEN, SYDVKM. Trimming cost V 2 bases and J 3 bases, with 13 bases left between them. As DNA, the CDR3 is TGTGCCAGCAGTTTAAGGCGGCGTTCGAAAGAGACCCAGTACTTC. It yields the protein CASSLRRRSKETQYF.

This chain joins TRBV27 and TRBJ2-1; the match to TRBD2 covers 9 bases. CDR1 and CDR2 (germline): MNHEY, SMNVEV (reference sequence). The length of the CDR3 is 15 residues. With V trimmed by 3 bases and J by 12 bases, 12 bases remained unmatched. As DNA, the CDR3 is TGTGCCAGCAGTTTTAGCGGGAGTCTAGCTAGGGGGCAGTTCTTC. Its protein product is CASSFSGSLARGQFF.